What follows describes a single T cell receptor (beta chain). Its antigen is currently unknown. This sample is drawn from a study of graft-versus-host responses after intestinal transplantation. General study points: The highest levels of circulating GvH clones went along with early declines in HvG clones after transplant.

V lost 1 base to trimming and J lost 2 bases; unmatched junction nucleotides: 5. The CDR3 is 16 residues long. Germline V CDR1 and CDR2: MNHEY, SMNVEV (reference sequence). The graft tissue was processed, and this released both intraepithelial and lamina propria lymphocytes. Profiled with immunoSEQ multiplex PCR; TCRdb holds only in-frame clones, not every one. The table has around 37,000 clones, about 90% seen once. Specimen: ileum tissue, collected approximately 200 days after intestinal transplant. The receptor comes from a human patient who received an intestinal transplant, so some T cells may come from the graft donor. The chain is built from TRBV27 and TRBJ2-1; 7 bases align to TRBD1. As DNA, the CDR3 is TGTGCCAGCAGTTTATTTGAGGGGGCTGCCTACAATGAGCAGTTCTTC. Encoded protein: CASSLFEGAAYNEQFF.